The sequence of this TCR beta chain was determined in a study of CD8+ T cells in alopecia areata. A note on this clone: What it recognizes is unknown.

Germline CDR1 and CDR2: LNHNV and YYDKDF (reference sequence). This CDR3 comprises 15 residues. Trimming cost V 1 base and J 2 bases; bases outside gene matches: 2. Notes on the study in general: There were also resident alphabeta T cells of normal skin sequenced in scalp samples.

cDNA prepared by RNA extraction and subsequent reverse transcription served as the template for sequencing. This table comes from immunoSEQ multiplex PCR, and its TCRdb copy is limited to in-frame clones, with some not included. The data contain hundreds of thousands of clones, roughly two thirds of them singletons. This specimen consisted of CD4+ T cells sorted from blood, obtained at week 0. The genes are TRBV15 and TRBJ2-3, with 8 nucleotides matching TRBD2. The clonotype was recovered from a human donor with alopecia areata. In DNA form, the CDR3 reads TGTGCCACCAGCAGAGGCGGGGGGCTCACAGATACGCAGTATTTT. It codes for CATSRGGGLTDTQYF.